This T cell receptor (beta chain) was found in a study of CD8 T cells in ankylosing spondylitis. Points from the study as a whole: Blood of patients with ankylosing spondylitis appeared to be characterized by a TCR beta motif of several highly homologous variants.

Each CDR3 protein is one row after TCRdb ran MiXCR on the 5' RACE reads. Of roughly 38,000 distinct CDR3 sequences listed, approximately 10% were seen once; the top ten hold roughly a sixth. The CDR3 covers 15 residues. The germline CDR1 and CDR2 sequences are SGHAT and FQNNGV. Trimming left V 5 bases short and J 3 bases short, with 14 bases between. This clonotype was counted ten times or more. Its antigen is still unknown. The sequencing input was blood, either unsorted or a sorted T cell fraction (not recorded which). The chain employs TRBV11-2 and TRBJ2-1, with D possibly TRBD1 on 5 matching bases. This clonotype originated in a male donor with ankylosing spondylitis or in good health (not recorded which). The CDR3 loop reads CASSPQGSFYNEQFF. CDR3 DNA sequence: TGTGCCAGCAGCCCCCAGGGATCCTTCTACAATGAGCAGTTCTTC.